The 30 T cell receptor beta chains in this list originate from one sample, sequenced in a study of graft-versus-host responses after intestinal transplantation. The protocol was immunoSEQ multiplex PCR, while the TCRdb copy is restricted to in-frame clones and leaves out a portion. The sample has about 17,000 clones, 75% to 90% seen once. Lamina propria and intraepithelial lymphocytes were released by processing graft tissue. Sequencing was performed on ileum tissue, taken approximately 110 days after intestinal transplant. Receptors were obtained from a human patient who received an intestinal transplant, so some T cells may come from the graft donor.

The chain recombines TRBV4-3 with TRBJ2-2; 8 nucleotides match TRBD2. The V and J ends lost 0 bases and 3 bases, in that order; junction bases with no gene match: 12. CDR1 LGHNA and CDR2 YSLEER come from the germline V gene. The CDR3 is 19 amino acids. The CDR3 region is CASSQDWGVAGSDTGELFF. As DNA, the CDR3 is TGCGCCAGCAGCCAAGATTGGGGGGTAGCGGGGTCTGACACCGGGGAGCTGTTTTTT.

The V and J genes are TRBV28 and TRBJ1-1, with no clear D. Trimming pared 6 bases from V and 2 bases from J, leaving 13 bases between. Per germline, CDR1 MDHEN and CDR2 SYDVKM. The CDR3 covers 14 residues. CDR3 nucleotides: TGTGCCAGCAGACCAAGCTGGAGCAACACTGAAGCTTTCTTT. Amino acids: CASRPSWSNTEAFF.

The chain uses TRBV5-6 and TRBJ1-1; maybe TRBD1 (5 bases). The CDR3 totals 14 residues. Germline-derived CDR1 and CDR2 are SGHDT and YYEEEE. V dropped 4 bases and J dropped 4 bases, with 14 bases sitting between them. The CDR3 loop is CASSPSGGRTEAFF. CDR3 nucleotides: TGTGCCAGCAGCCCAAGCGGGGGTCGCACTGAAGCTTTCTTT.

The rearrangement joins TRBV2 to TRBJ2-7; possibly TRBD1 for D (6 bases). The CDR3 sequence is 15 residues long. Trimming shortened V by 3 bases and J by 6 bases, and 18 bases separated the two germline ends. The germline CDR1 and CDR2 sequences are SNHLY and FYNNEI. The CDR3 protein is CASSDEPARGSEQYF. The CDR3 DNA reads TGTGCCAGCAGTGACGAGCCAGCGAGGGGGAGCGAGCAGTACTTC.

The chain recombines TRBV10-3 with TRBJ2-2, with TRBD2 identical over 13 bases. This CDR3 is built from 15 residues. Germline values: CDR1 ENHRY, CDR2 SYGVKD. V shed 11 bases, J shed 3 bases, and the junction held 6 bases outside the gene matches. CDR3 bases: TGTGCCGCGAGACTAGCGGGAGGCGACACCGGGGAGCTGTTTTTT. Protein: CAARLAGGDTGELFF.

V is TRBV4-1 and J is TRBJ2-7; TRBD2 matches at 11 bases. Trimming removed 4 bases from V and 0 bases from J; junction bases left unmatched: 2. The CDR3 covers 15 residues. Per germline, CDR1 MGHRA and CDR2 YSYEKL. CDR3 in DNA: TGCGCCAGCAGCCTAGGGACTAGCGGCTCCTACGAGCAGTACTTC. This sequence encodes CASSLGTSGSYEQYF.

The chain combines TRBV11-1 with TRBJ2-2; 8 nucleotides match TRBD1. The junction had 8 bases not matched to a gene; V was cut back by 1 base and J by 1 base. CDR1 SGHAT and CDR2 FQDESV come from the germline V gene (reference sequence). CDR3 length: 18 residues. The CDR3 is CASSLGLFDRGNTGELFF. CDR3 sequence (DNA): TGTGCCAGCAGCTTAGGTCTATTTGACAGGGGGAACACCGGGGAGCTGTTTTTT. The full variable domain, completed using reference TRBV11-1 and TRBJ2-2, is EAEVAQSPRYKITEKSQAVAFWCDPISGHATLYWYRQILGQGPELLVQFQDESVVDDSQLPKDRFSAERLKGVDSTLKIQPAELGDSAMYLCASSLGLFDRGNTGELFFGEGSRLTVL.

The CDR3 sequence: CASSCRREGTYEQYF. In DNA form, the CDR3 reads TGTGCCAGCAGCTGCCGGCGGGAGGGAACCTACGAGCAGTACTTC. The chain recombines TRBV9 with TRBJ2-5; 9 bases are shared with TRBD2. The J call may be faulty, since TRBJ2-7 better matches the DNA end. Germline assignment: CDR1 SGDLS and CDR2 YYNGEE. The CDR3 has 15 amino acids.

V and J are TRBV27 and TRBJ1-5; D possibly corresponds to TRBD1 (6 bases). The CDR3 spans 15 residues. Trimming cost V 5 bases and J 5 bases, with 16 bases left between them. Per germline, CDR1 MNHEY and CDR2 SMNVEV (reference sequence). Here the CDR3 reads CASSPLDSWHQPQHF. CDR3 in DNA: TGTGCCAGCAGTCCGCTGGACAGCTGGCATCAGCCCCAGCATTTT.

The V gene is TRBV19, the J gene TRBJ2-1; D perhaps matches TRBD2 (5 bases). CDR1 LNHDA and CDR2 SQIVND come from the germline V gene (reference sequence). The germline V and J ends were trimmed by 5 bases and 2 bases, with 16 bases remaining between them. The CDR3 loop spans 16 amino acids. CDR3 nucleotide sequence: TGTGCCAGTAGTCCCCGAGGGCCTATCCCCTACAATGAGCAGTTCTTC. Amino acids: CASSPRGPIPYNEQFF.

The J gene is TRBJ2-1, the V gene TRBV19; D is perhaps TRBD2 (6 bases). CDR3 size: 16 residues. Germline V gene lookup returns CDR1 LNHDA and CDR2 SQIVND (reference sequence). The V end lost 4 bases, the J end lost 4 bases, and 17 bases lay between the germline ends. The CDR3 DNA reads as TGTGCCAGTAGTACCTCTCTAGCGAACGAGTACAATGAGCAGTTCTTC. Amino acids: CASSTSLANEYNEQFF. The whole variable domain, filled in from reference TRBV19 and TRBJ2-1, reads DGGITQSPKYLFRKEGQNVTLSCEQNLNHDAMYWYRQDPGQGLRLIYYSQIVNDFQKGDIAEGYSVSREKKESFPLTVTSAQKNPTAFYLCASSTSLANEYNEQFFGPGTRLTVL.

The CDR3 bases are TGCGCCAGCAGCTTAGTTGGACTAGCGGGAGCCGGGGAGCTGTTTTTT. It codes for CASSLVGLAGAGELFF. The chain employs TRBV5-1 and TRBJ2-2; 13 positions match TRBD2. Germline assignment: CDR1 SGHRS and CDR2 YFSETQ. This CDR3 region has 16 residues. J was trimmed by 6 bases and V by 2 bases; bases with no gene match: 4.

The table lists this clone with a few counts. The chain joins TRBV9 to TRBJ1-3; D may be TRBD1 (6 bases). The V and J ends lost 2 bases and 2 bases respectively, with 11 bases between them. This CDR3 comprises 15 residues. The germline V gene has CDR1 SGDLS and CDR2 YYNGEE. The CDR3 loop reads CASSVGTIAGNTIYF. The CDR3 bases are TGTGCCAGCAGCGTCGGGACAATCGCTGGAAACACCATATATTTT.

The chain employs TRBV27 and TRBJ2-7; no reliable D call. Between the trimmed V and J ends, which lost 4 bases and 3 bases, there was a span of 13 bases. The germline V gene has CDR1 MNHEY and CDR2 SMNVEV (reference sequence). The length of the CDR3 is 14 residues. The CDR3 coding sequence is TGTGCCAGCAGTTATAGCAGCCAATTCTACGAGCAGTACTTC. Encoded protein: CASSYSSQFYEQYF.

The rearrangement links TRBV19 to TRBJ1-1; a possible D gene is TRBD1 (6 bases). Germline CDR1 is LNHDA and CDR2 is SQIVND (reference sequence). Trimming took off 5 bases at V and 1 base at J, with 11 bases between the two ends. The CDR3 runs 14 residues. The CDR3 region has the DNA TGTGCCAGTAGTGTCGGACAGACGAACACTGAAGCTTTCTTT. Its protein is CASSVGQTNTEAFF.

The chain is built from TRBV6-1 and TRBJ2-7; tentatively, D is TRBD1 or TRBD2 (5 bases each). Looked up from germline, CDR1 is MNHNS and CDR2 is SASEGT. The CDR3 length is 16 residues. V was clipped by 0 bases and J by 3 bases, with 15 bases between them. Written as DNA, the CDR3 is TGTGCCAGCAGTGAAGCAGCAGGGAGCTCCAGCTACGAGCAGTACTTC. This translates into CASSEAAGSSSYEQYF.

This clone has a handful of counts. The genes are TRBV18 and TRBJ1-4; D uncertain. The CDR3 is 15 amino acids. V gave up 2 bases and J gave up 2 bases, with 9 bases separating them. CDR1 and CDR2 from the germline V gene are KGHSH and LQKENI. In DNA, the CDR3 is TGTGCCAGCTCACCAGGGTGGGCCACTAATGAAAAACTGTTTTTT. Its protein is CASSPGWATNEKLFF.

V is TRBV28 and J is TRBJ2-7; TRBD2 matches 7 bases. Germline values: CDR1 MDHEN, CDR2 SYDVKM. The CDR3 contains 20 residues. With 7 bases clipped from V and 5 bases from J, the junction kept 29 bases outside the gene matches. The CDR3 sequence is CASTPLGGFGRRVGWDEQYF. The CDR3, as DNA: TGTGCCAGCACCCCCCTGGGTGGGTTCGGGAGGAGGGTTGGGTGGGACGAGCAGTACTTC.

The CDR3 nucleotides read TGTGCCAGCAGTTTTCTAACAGGGACCCTCGTAGTAACTGAAGCTTTCTTT. Translating gives CASSFLTGTLVVTEAFF. V gene TRBV27 combines with J gene TRBJ1-1, with D maybe TRBD1 (6 bases). The V end lost 3 bases, the J end lost 5 bases, and 22 bases lay between the germline ends. Looked up from germline, CDR1 is MNHEY and CDR2 is SMNVEV (reference sequence). This CDR3 has 17 amino acids.

The chain combines TRBV7-7 with TRBJ2-5, with D possibly being TRBD1 (6 bases). The CDR3 length is 13 residues. The V and J ends lost 8 bases and 2 bases respectively, with 12 bases between them. Looked up from germline, CDR1 is SSHAT and CDR2 is FNYEAQ (reference sequence). The CDR3: CASGPGVQETQYF. The DNA of the CDR3 is TGTGCCAGCGGACCAGGGGTTCAAGAGACCCAGTACTTC.

A word on this clone: The junction differs from germline at one of its ends, possibly a read error. The same CDR3 can be traced to other DNA sequences in this sample. The V call is TRBV5-1, the J call TRBJ1-4; TRBD1 aligns across 8 bases. CDR3 length: 16 amino acids. Germline V gives CDR1 SGHRS, CDR2 YFSETQ. DNA of the CDR3: TGTGCCAGCAGCTTGGGGAACAGGGGGTTCCCTGAAAAACTGTTTTTT. Protein sequence: CASSLGNRGFPEKLFF.

The CDR3 spells CASSPVTGGYNSPLHF. In DNA form, the CDR3 reads TGTGCCAGCAGTCCCGTCACAGGGGGTTATAATTCACCCCTCCACTTT. The chain is built from TRBV27 and TRBJ1-6; the match to TRBD1 covers 8 bases. Germline CDR1 and CDR2: MNHEY and SMNVEV (reference sequence). Losses at the gene ends were 5 bases for V and 4 bases for J; bases not matched to a gene: 7. The CDR3 runs to 16 residues.

This chain links TRBV6-4 with TRBJ2-5; 13 positions agree with TRBD2. This CDR3 has 15 amino acids. Per germline, CDR1 MRHNA and CDR2 SNTAGT. V trimming: 5 bases; J trimming: 5 bases; junction bases outside the gene matches: 5. CDR3: CASSSGTSGTETQYF. The CDR3, as DNA: TGTGCCAGCAGTTCCGGGACTAGCGGGACTGAGACCCAGTACTTC.

The rearrangement joins TRBV15 to TRBJ2-1; D may be TRBD1 (6 bases). V shed 0 bases and J shed 7 bases, with 13 bases lying between them. The CDR3 totals 15 residues. Germline V gives CDR1 LNHNV, CDR2 YYDKDF (reference sequence). Here the CDR3 reads CATSREGHPLNEQFF. As DNA, the CDR3 is TGTGCCACCAGCAGAGAGGGACACCCGCTTAATGAGCAGTTCTTC.

The rearrangement uses TRBV28 and TRBJ2-7; unclear D gene. Germline-derived CDR1 and CDR2 are MDHEN and SYDVKM. This CDR3 has 12 residues. The V gene lost 2 bases and the J gene lost 2 bases, with 4 bases spanning the gap. The CDR3 DNA reads as TGTGCCAGCAGTTTAAATACCTACGAGCAGTACTTC. Its protein product is CASSLNTYEQYF.

The chain links TRBV9 to TRBJ2-5, with 9 bases matching TRBD1. The DNA end is more similar to TRBJ2-7, so the J call may be wrong. This CDR3 contains 15 residues. Germline V gene lookup returns CDR1 SGDLS and CDR2 YYNGEE. The CDR3 DNA reads TGTGCCAGCAGCGTAGTTCCGGGACAGGGAAACGAGCAGTACTTC. It specifies CASSVVPGQGNEQYF.

This chain connects TRBV15 to TRBJ2-7; D ambiguous. CDR3 length: 13 amino acids. Germline CDR1 reads LNHNV; CDR2 reads YYDKDF (reference sequence). The V and J ends lost 0 bases and 6 bases respectively, with 9 bases between them. In nucleotides, the CDR3 is TGTGCCACCAGCAGAGACCTCATCCCCGAGCAGTACTTC. Its translation is CATSRDLIPEQYF.

The chain recombines TRBV30 with TRBJ1-1; tentatively, D is TRBD1 (6 bases). Germline assignment: CDR1 GTSNPN and CDR2 SVGIG (reference sequence). The CDR3 extends over 12 amino acids. V was clipped by 0 bases and J by 6 bases, with 8 bases between them. In DNA, the CDR3 is TGTGCCTGGAGTGTAGGGGGGGCTGAAGCTTTCTTT. It yields the protein CAWSVGGAEAFF. Together with reference TRBV30 and TRBJ1-1, the CDR3 gives the full variable domain: SQTIHQWPATLVQPVGSPLSLECTVEGTSNPNLYWYRQAAGRGLQLLFYSVGIGQISSEVPQNLSASRPQDRQFILSSKKLLLSDSGFYLCAWSVGGAEAFFGQGTRLTVV.

This chain connects TRBV28 to TRBJ2-7, with 10 bases fitting TRBD2. With 5 bases clipped from V and 4 bases from J, the junction kept 8 bases outside the gene matches. CDR1 MDHEN and CDR2 SYDVKM come from the germline V gene. CDR3 length equals 15 residues. The CDR3 spells CASSATGLADYEQYF. DNA for the CDR3: TGTGCCAGCAGTGCCACCGGACTAGCGGATTACGAGCAGTACTTC.

This clone was recorded a few times. V usage is TRBV7-9 and J usage is TRBJ2-3; TRBD2 agrees at 13 bases. V dropped 5 bases and J dropped 3; count of bases not matched to a gene: 8. The CDR3 is made up of 17 amino acids. Germline V gene sequence: CDR1 SEHNR, CDR2 FQNEAQ (reference sequence). The CDR3 DNA reads as TGTGCCAGCAGCCCGAGCGGACTAGCGGGAGTTACAGATACGCAGTATTTT. It is translated as CASSPSGLAGVTDTQYF. Based on the CDR3 plus reference TRBV7-9 and TRBJ2-3, the full variable domain is DTGVSQNPRHKITKRGQNVTFRCDPISEHNRLYWYRQTLGQGPEFLTYFQNEAQLEKSRLLSDRFSAERPKGSFSTLEIQRTEQGDSAMYLCASSPSGLAGVTDTQYFGPGTRLTVL.